The next 16 T cell receptor beta chains were all read from a single sample in a study of control samples from healthy donors and cancer patients. Method: immunoSEQ multiplex PCR; TCRdb's copy keeps in-frame clones and lacks some. The sample contains approximately 80,000 clones, 70% to 90% of which appear only once. Sequenced material: blood. These receptors all come from a woman in her forties or fifties in good health.

The chain recombines TRBV11-2 with TRBJ2-3; D is uncertain. CDR1 and CDR2 (germline): SGHAT, FQNNGV. With 2 bases removed from V and 2 bases from J, the gap between germline ends came to 8 bases. The CDR3 extends over 14 amino acids. CDR3 sequence (DNA): TGTGCCAGCAGCTTATACAGCCCCACAGATACGCAGTATTTT. Its protein product is CASSLYSPTDTQYF. The full variable domain, with the rest looked up from reference TRBV11-2 and TRBJ2-3, is EAGVAQSPRYKIIEKRQSVAFWCNPISGHATLYWYQQILGQGPKLLIQFQNNGVVDDSQLPKDRFSAERLKGVDSTLKIQPAKLEDSAVYLCASSLYSPTDTQYFGPGTRLTVL.

The V gene is TRBV6-4, the J gene TRBJ2-3; TRBD2 is a possible D gene (6 bases). V lost 8 bases and J lost 4, with 7 bases in between. The V gene's germline CDR1 is MRHNA and CDR2 SNTAGT. The CDR3 sequence is 11 residues long. CDR3 region: CASGTADTQYF. The CDR3, as DNA: TGTGCCAGCGGGACTGCAGATACGCAGTATTTT.

The chain combines TRBV5-4 with TRBJ1-6, with 10 bases lining up with TRBD1. This CDR3 spans 16 amino acids. Trimming removed 2 bases from V and 9 bases from J; junction bases left unmatched: 8. The germline V gene has CDR1 SGHNT and CDR2 YYREEE (reference sequence). CDR3 sequence: CASSFRTGGRSSPLHF. The CDR3 nucleotides are TGTGCCAGCAGCTTCCGGACAGGGGGGAGGAGTTCACCCCTCCACTTT.

The sample holds a few counts of this clone. The V call is TRBV5-1, the J call TRBJ1-1; TRBD1 matches at 10 bases. J was trimmed by 5 bases and V by 5 bases; bases with no gene match: 6. Germline values: CDR1 SGHRS, CDR2 YFSETQ. The CDR3 runs to 14 residues. This CDR3 reads CASSPGTGVTEAFF. Written as DNA, the CDR3 is TGCGCCAGCAGTCCCGGGACAGGGGTGACTGAAGCTTTCTTT.

The chain carries TRBV10-3 and TRBJ1-1; D is unclear. Deletions cut 4 bases from V and 1 base from J, with 7 bases between. CDR1 is ENHRY, CDR2 SYGVKD, per germline. The CDR3 is made up of 13 amino acids. The DNA for the CDR3 is TGTGCCATCAGTGTAAACGAGAACACTGAAGCTTTCTTT. The encoded protein is CAISVNENTEAFF.

This clone occurred a few times. This chain joins TRBV20-1 and TRBJ2-7; TRBD2 matches 10 bases. The CDR3 spans 11 residues. After removal of 5 bases from V and 9 bases from J, the junction contained 4 bases not matched to a gene. Germline CDR1 reads DFQATT; CDR2 reads SNEGSKA (reference sequence). CDR3 nucleotides: TGCAGTGCTCTAGCGGGGGTGCGGCAGTACTTC. Translating it yields CSALAGVRQYF.

The chain recombines TRBV5-1 with TRBJ2-5; D uncertain. Trimming removed 1 base at V and 1 base at J, with 11 bases between. The CDR3 runs to 15 residues. CDR1 SGHRS and CDR2 YFSETQ come from the germline V gene. The CDR3 bases are TGCGCCAGCAGCTTGAATACAGACCTCCAAGAGACCCAGTACTTC. Translated: CASSLNTDLQETQYF.

The V and J genes are TRBV2 and TRBJ2-7, with TRBD2 as a possible D gene (6 bases). The CDR3 consists of 14 residues. Germline loops: CDR1 SNHLY, CDR2 FYNNEI. V was trimmed by 6 bases and J by 3 bases, leaving 15 bases between them. The CDR3 DNA sequence: TGTGCCAGCAGCCGGGACTGGGCAAACTACGAGCAGTACTTC. Amino acid sequence: CASSRDWANYEQYF.

J is TRBJ1-3 and V is TRBV20-1; possible D gene TRBD1, 6 bases. Germline-derived CDR1 and CDR2 are DFQATT and SNEGSKA (reference sequence). Trimming removed 3 bases from V and 0 bases from J, with 15 bases in between. The CDR3 has 16 residues. CDR3 in amino acids: CSASSTGPSSGNTIYF. CDR3 nucleotides: TGCAGTGCTAGTTCGACAGGCCCAAGCTCTGGAAACACCATATATTTT.

This clone was seen only once. The chain carries TRBV12-5 and TRBJ1-5, with 7 bases that match TRBD1. Germline V CDR1 and CDR2: LGHNT, FRNRAP. The CDR3 length is 17 residues. V lost 1 base and J lost 6; bases outside the gene matches: 12. CDR3 protein: CASGLANRDRASQPQHF. The CDR3 region has the DNA TGTGCTAGTGGTTTGGCAAACCGTGACAGGGCGAGTCAGCCCCAGCATTTT.

The V gene is TRBV5-1, the J gene TRBJ2-3; 10 bases are shared with TRBD2. In germline, CDR1 is SGHRS, CDR2 YFSETQ. The CDR3 spans 16 residues. Trimming at V came to 4 bases and at J to 2 bases, leaving 7 bases not matched to a gene. CDR3 sequence reads: CASSPSLAGDTDTQYF. The CDR3 coding sequence is TGCGCCAGCAGCCCTTCGCTAGCGGGGGACACAGATACGCAGTATTTT.

The gene calls are TRBV15 and TRBJ2-1; 12 nucleotides match TRBD2. V lost 5 bases to trimming and J lost 7 bases; unmatched junction nucleotides: 3. The CDR3 spans 14 residues. CDR1 is LNHNV, CDR2 YYDKDF, per germline (reference sequence). CDR3 amino acids: CATSGLAGWNEQFF. CDR3 DNA: TGTGCCACCAGCGGACTAGCGGGGTGGAATGAGCAGTTCTTC.

The rearrangement uses TRBV7-9 and TRBJ1-1, with D maybe TRBD1 (6 bases). Germline loops: CDR1 SEHNR, CDR2 FQNEAQ (reference sequence). Between the trimmed V and J ends, which lost 1 base and 5 bases, there was a span of 11 bases. This CDR3 is 14 amino acids long. CDR3 loop: CASSLDGGRTEAFF. Written as DNA, the CDR3 is TGTGCCAGCAGCTTAGACGGGGGGCGGACTGAAGCTTTCTTT.

The J gene is TRBJ1-1, the V gene TRBV9; D might be TRBD1 (5 bases). CDR3 length: 14 residues. V lost 5 bases and J lost 0, with 11 bases in between. Germline loops: CDR1 SGDLS, CDR2 YYNGEE. The CDR3 sequence: CASSPSTVNTEAFF. The CDR3 DNA reads as TGTGCCAGCAGTCCTTCGACAGTGAACACTGAAGCTTTCTTT.

This chain joins TRBV2 and TRBJ1-3, with D possibly TRBD1 on 6 matching bases. This CDR3 has 15 residues. V was cut by 8 bases and J by 0 bases, with 14 bases left in between. Looked up from germline, CDR1 is SNHLY and CDR2 is FYNNEI. Here the CDR3 DNA reads TGTGCCAGCTCGAAACAGGGCGACTCTGGAAACACCATATATTTT. Translating it yields CASSKQGDSGNTIYF.

The V gene is TRBV2, the J gene TRBJ2-7, with TRBD1 matching over 10 bases. Germline loops: CDR1 SNHLY, CDR2 FYNNEI. J was trimmed by 2 bases and V by 5 bases; bases with no gene match: 6. This CDR3 contains 15 residues. The CDR3 loop is CASSLGQGLAYEQYF. DNA for the CDR3: TGTGCCAGCAGTTTGGGACAGGGGTTGGCCTACGAGCAGTACTTC.